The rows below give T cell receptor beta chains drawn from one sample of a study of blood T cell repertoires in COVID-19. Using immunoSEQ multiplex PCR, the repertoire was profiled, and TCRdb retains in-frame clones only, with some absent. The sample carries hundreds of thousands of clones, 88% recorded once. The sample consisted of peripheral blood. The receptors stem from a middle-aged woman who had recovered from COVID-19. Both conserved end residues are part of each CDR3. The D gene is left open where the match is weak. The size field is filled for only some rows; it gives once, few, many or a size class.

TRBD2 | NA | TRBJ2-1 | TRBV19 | TGTGCCAGTAGTATGGTGGATCGACTAGCGGAGAACAATGAGCAGTTCTTC | CASSMVDRLAENNEQFF
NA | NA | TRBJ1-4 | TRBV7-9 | TGTGCCAGCTGTGCAGGGTTGAGAGAAAAACTGTTTTTT | CASCAGLREKLFF
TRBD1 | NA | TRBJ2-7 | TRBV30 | TGTGCCTGGAGTGCCCAGGGGGCAGGGCGGCAGTACTTC | CAWSAQGAGRQYF
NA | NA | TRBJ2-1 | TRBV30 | TGTGCCTGGAGGTCGGGCTCCTACAATGAGCAGTTCTTC | CAWRSGSYNEQFF
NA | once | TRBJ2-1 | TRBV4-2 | TGTGCCAGCAGCCAACGGAATGAGCAGTTCTTC | CASSQRNEQFF
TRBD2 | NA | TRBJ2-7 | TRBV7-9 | TGTGCCAGCAGCCCGAAGCGGGAGTCTCCCCTCCGGGGCTCCTACGAGCAGTACTTC | CASSPKRESPLRGSYEQYF
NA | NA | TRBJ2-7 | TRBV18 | TGTGCCAGCTCACCACGCCGAGGGGGAGTAGTCTTCCACGAGCAGTACTTC | CASSPRRGGVVFHEQYF
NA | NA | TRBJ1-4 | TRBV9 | TGTGCCAGCAGCGTAGCTCCCAGGGTCGGGGGTGAAAAACTGTTTTTT | CASSVAPRVGGEKLFF
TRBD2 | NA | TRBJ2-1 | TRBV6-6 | TGTGCCAGCAGTCCGCGGGGGGCCGTGCAGTTCTTC | CASSPRGAVQFF
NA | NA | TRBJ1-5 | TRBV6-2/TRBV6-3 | TGTGCCAGCAGTAGTCGGCGGAGCAATCAGCCCCAGCATTTT | CASSSRRSNQPQHF
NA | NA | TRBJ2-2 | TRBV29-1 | TGCAGCGTGGCCGTGGCAGCCGGGGAGCTGTTTTTT | CSVAVAAGELFF
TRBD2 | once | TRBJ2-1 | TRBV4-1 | TGCGCCAGCAGCCAAGATCCGGGACTAGCGGGAGGAAATTACTACAATGAGCAGTTCTTC | CASSQDPGLAGGNYYNEQFF
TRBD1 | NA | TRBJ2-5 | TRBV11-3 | TGTGCCAGCAGCTCCGGGACAGCCCTTGAGGAGACCCAGTACTTC | CASSSGTALEETQYF
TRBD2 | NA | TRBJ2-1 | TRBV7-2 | TGTGCCAGCAGCTTGGGGGGACTAGCCCACTACAATGAGCAGTTCTTC | CASSLGGLAHYNEQFF
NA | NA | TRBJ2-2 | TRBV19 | TGTGCCAGTAGTATACAGGGCCCCGGGGAGCTGTTTTTT | CASSIQGPGELFF
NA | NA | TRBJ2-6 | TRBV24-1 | TGTGCCACCAGTGAACCGGGTGGAGGTGATTTCTCTGGGGCCAACGTCCTGACTTTC | CATSEPGGGDFSGANVLTF
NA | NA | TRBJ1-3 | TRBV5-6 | TGTGCCAGCAGCTTGGTGGACAGCTCTCCTGGAAACACCATATATTTT | CASSLVDSSPGNTIYF
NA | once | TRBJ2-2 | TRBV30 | TGTGCCTGGGTCCGAGGGCCCGGGGAGCTGTTTTTT | CAWVRGPGELFF
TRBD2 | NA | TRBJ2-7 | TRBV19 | TGTGCCAGTAGTAGCGGGAGGCTCCGCGGGTACGAGCAGTACTTC | CASSSGRLRGYEQYF
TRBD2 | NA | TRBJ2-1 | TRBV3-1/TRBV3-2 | TGTGCCAGCAGCCAAGGCGGGGGGAGGGAGGGGCCTGAGCAGTTCTTC | CASSQGGGREGPEQFF
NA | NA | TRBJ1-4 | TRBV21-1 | TGTGCCAGCTCTACAGGGGGTTCAGTTGCAACTAATGAAAAACTGTTTTTT | CASSTGGSVATNEKLFF
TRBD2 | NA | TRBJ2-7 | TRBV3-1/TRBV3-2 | TGTGCCAGCAGCCAAGACCCGCTAGCGGGAGGCTACGAGCAGTACTTC | CASSQDPLAGGYEQYF
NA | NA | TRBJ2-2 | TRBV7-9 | TGTGCCAGCAGCTCGCCTGGGACACGGAACACCGGGGAGCTGTTTTTT | CASSSPGTRNTGELFF
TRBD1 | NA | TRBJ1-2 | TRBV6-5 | TGTGCCAGCATGGGACAGGGGAATGGCTACACCTTC | CASMGQGNGYTF
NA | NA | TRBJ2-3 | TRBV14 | TGTGCCAGCAGCCTCTGGGGCGCGACAGATACGCAGTATTTT | CASSLWGATDTQYF
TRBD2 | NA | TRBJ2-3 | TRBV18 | TGTGCCAGCTCACTTCTTAGCGGGAGGCCCACAGATACGCAGTATTTT | CASSLLSGRPTDTQYF
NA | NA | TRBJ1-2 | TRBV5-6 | TGTGCCAGCAGCTCGCCTGGGGGGGACTATGGCTACACCTTC | CASSSPGGDYGYTF
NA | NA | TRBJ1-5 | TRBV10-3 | TGTGCCACCAACCTTGACAGGATACAGCCCCAGCATTTT | CATNLDRIQPQHF
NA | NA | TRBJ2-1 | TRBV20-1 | TGCAGTCTTAACATACGGGGTGAGCAGTTCTTC | CSLNIRGEQFF
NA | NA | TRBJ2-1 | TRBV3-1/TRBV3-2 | TGTGCCAGCAGCCAAGGGTCTAGCCCCAATGAGCAGTTCTTC | CASSQGSSPNEQFF
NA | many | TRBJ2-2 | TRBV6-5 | TGTGCCACGGAAGGGGTTGGCGGGGAGCTGTTTTTT | CATEGVGGELFF
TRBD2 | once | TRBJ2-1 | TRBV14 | TGTGCCAGCAGCCAAGATGCTAGCGGGAGGGGGAATGAGCAGTTCTTC | CASSQDASGRGNEQFF
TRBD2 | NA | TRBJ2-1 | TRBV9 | TGTGCCAGCAGCCCTACGACTAGCGACCCACGCTACAATGAGCAGTTCTTC | CASSPTTSDPRYNEQFF
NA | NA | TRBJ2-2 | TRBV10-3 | TGTGCCATCACCGGACAGCCGAACACCGGGGAGCTGTTTTTT | CAITGQPNTGELFF
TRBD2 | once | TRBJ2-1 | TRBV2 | TGTGCCAGCACTGGACTAGGGAATGAGCAGTTCTTC | CASTGLGNEQFF
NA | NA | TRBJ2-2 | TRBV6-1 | TGTGCCAGCAGTGAAGTGGGGGGGCGGGACACCGGGGAGCTGTTTTTT | CASSEVGGRDTGELFF
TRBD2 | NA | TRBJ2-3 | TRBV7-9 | TGTGCCAGCAGCCCCCTAGCGGGGGGGAGCACAGATACGCAGTATTTT | CASSPLAGGSTDTQYF
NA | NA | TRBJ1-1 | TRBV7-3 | TGTGCCAGCAGCCCCCAGGGACACAACACTGAAGCTTTCTTT | CASSPQGHNTEAFF
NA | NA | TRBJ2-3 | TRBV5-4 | TGTGCCAGCAGCTTGGGGGGGGTCCCCTCTACAGATACGCAGTATTTT | CASSLGGVPSTDTQYF
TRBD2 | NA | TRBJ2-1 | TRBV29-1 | TGCAGCGCCGCTAGCGGGAGGGCCCAGTTCTTC | CSAASGRAQFF
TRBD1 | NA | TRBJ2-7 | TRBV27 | TGTGCCAGCAGTCCCAGACAGGGGACCTACGAGCAGTACTTC | CASSPRQGTYEQYF
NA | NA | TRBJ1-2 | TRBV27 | TGTGCCAGCAGCCCTGGGGGGGGCAAGTGGTATGGCTACACCTTC | CASSPGGGKWYGYTF
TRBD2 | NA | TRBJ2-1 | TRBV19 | TGTGCCAGTAGGAGCGGGAGTCCCCCCAATGAGCAGTTCTTC | CASRSGSPPNEQFF
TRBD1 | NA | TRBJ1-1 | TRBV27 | TGTGCCAGCAGTTTAGGGACAGAAAGAACTGAAGCTTTCTTT | CASSLGTERTEAFF
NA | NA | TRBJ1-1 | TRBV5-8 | TGTGCCAGCAGCTTGGGTCGAGGGCGGCACACTGAAGCTTTCTTT | CASSLGRGRHTEAFF
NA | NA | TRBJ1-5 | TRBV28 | TGTGCCAGCAGTTTACAGGCCGGCAATCAGCCCCAGCATTTT | CASSLQAGNQPQHF
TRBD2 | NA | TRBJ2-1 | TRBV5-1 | TGCGCCAGCAGCTTGTGGCTAGCGGAGAGCTCCTACAATGAGCAGTTCTTC | CASSLWLAESSYNEQFF
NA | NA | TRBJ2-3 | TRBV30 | TGTGCCTGTCTGGGAAGGGGGTCCGTGACAGATACGCAGTATTTT | CACLGRGSVTDTQYF
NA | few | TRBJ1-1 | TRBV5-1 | TGCGCCAGCAGCTTGTTGGAGGGTGAAGCTTTCTTT | CASSLLEGEAFF
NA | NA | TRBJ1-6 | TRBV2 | TGTGCCAGCAGGCCTGTGGGGGGGAATTCACCCCTCCACTTT | CASRPVGGNSPLHF